One sample yielded the 28 T cell receptor beta chains listed below, sequenced in a study of Graves' ophthalmopathy and Graves' hyperthyroidism. RNA transcripts were the template, and TCR beta CDR3 regions were amplified from them. First-round RT-PCR used HTBI primers; second-round multiplex PCR followed. Each CDR3 protein gets one entry after TCRdb re-called the multiplex PCR reads with MiXCR. The data contain some 1.1 million distinct CDR3 sequences, about 35% of them singletons. The sample was peripheral blood or thyroid tissue (not recorded which). The receptor source for this set is an adult man with Graves' hyperthyroidism.

This clonotype was counted a few times. V and J are TRBV2 and TRBJ2-7; weak D call: TRBD2 (5 bases). The CDR3 runs 15 residues. Germline V CDR1 and CDR2: SNHLY, FYNNEI. V dropped 4 bases and J dropped 2 bases, with 15 bases sitting between them. The CDR3 sequence is CASSAGGSAAYEQYF. The CDR3 DNA is TGTGCCAGCAGTGCCGGCGGGTCAGCCGCCTACGAGCAGTACTTC.

On this clonotype: The junction does not match germline at one end; this may be a read error. V is TRBV15 and J is TRBJ2-7; D tentatively fits TRBD1 or TRBD2 (5 bases each). CDR1 is LNHNV, CDR2 YYDKDF, per germline (reference sequence). This CDR3 has 13 amino acids. The CDR3 DNA reads TGTGCCGCCAGCAGCTTAGGGGAGAGCGAGCAGTACTTC. It is translated as CAASSLGESEQYF. Supplemented by reference TRBV15 and TRBJ2-7, the full variable domain reads DAMVIQNPRYQVTQFGKPVTLSCSQTLNHNVMYWYQQKSSQAPKLLFHYYDKDFNNEADTPDNFQSRRPNTSFCFLDIRSPGLGDTAMYLCAASSLGESEQYFGPGTRLTVT.

This clonotype was found many times. The CDR3 DNA is TGCAGTGCTAGAAGACAGGGGGTCTACGAGCAGTACTTC. It is translated as CSARRQGVYEQYF. The chain couples TRBV20-1 to TRBJ2-7, with 9 bases identical to TRBD1. CDR3 length equals 13 residues. Germline values: CDR1 DFQATT, CDR2 SNEGSKA (reference sequence). Trimming took 2 bases from V and 3 from J; bases not matched to a gene: 2.

In this sample, this clonotype turned up many times. The chain recombines TRBV20-1 with TRBJ2-5; 9 bases map to TRBD2. The CDR3 totals 15 residues. V dropped 5 bases and J dropped 5; count of bases not matched to a gene: 12. Germline lookup yields CDR1 DFQATT and CDR2 SNEGSKA (reference sequence). This CDR3 reads CSAHRRGRAGETQYF. CDR3 nucleotides: TGCAGTGCTCACCGACGCGGGAGGGCCGGGGAGACCCAGTACTTC.

This chain's CDR3 is CASNIGVRARYNQPQHF. CDR3 bases: TGTGCCAGTAATATCGGGGTTCGTGCCAGGTATAATCAGCCCCAGCATTTT. The V and J genes are TRBV19 and TRBJ1-5; no firm D call. The CDR3 loop spans 17 amino acids. The germline V gene encodes CDR1 LNHDA and CDR2 SQIVND (reference sequence). V dropped 7 bases and J dropped 4 bases, with 23 bases sitting between them.

This clonotype was found a few times. The chain links TRBV10-2 to TRBJ1-5; 11 bases align to TRBD1. Germline CDR1 is WSHSY and CDR2 is SAAADI. This CDR3 spans 14 amino acids. Trimming at V came to 9 bases and at J to 5 bases, leaving 6 bases not matched to a gene. In DNA, the CDR3 is TGCGCCAGTCGGGGACAGGGGGATCATCAGCCCCAGCATTTT. Protein: CASRGQGDHQPQHF.

The chain has TRBV9 and TRBJ1-3; TRBD1 agrees at 7 bases. This CDR3 contains 14 residues. Germline trimming cut 6 bases from V and 0 bases from J; bases unmatched to any gene: 3. Germline V gene data show CDR1 as SGDLS and CDR2 as YYNGEE. CDR3 sequence (DNA): TGTGCCAGCAAAGGGGGCTACTCTGGAAACACCATATATTTT. Translated, it gives CASKGGYSGNTIYF.

This clonotype occurred many times. The V gene is TRBV7-9, the J gene TRBJ2-7; unclear D gene. This CDR3 is 16 amino acids long. The V and J ends lost 5 bases and 3 bases respectively, with 20 bases between them. In germline, CDR1 is SEHNR, CDR2 FQNEAQ (reference sequence). The CDR3 reads CASSAPVRSLNYEQYF. CDR3 nucleotide sequence: TGTGCCAGCAGCGCGCCGGTACGGTCCCTAAACTACGAGCAGTACTTC.

This clonotype has just a few counts. The chain joins TRBV12-3 or TRBV12-4 to TRBJ1-1; D is unresolved. The ends were cut back, 6 bases at V and 1 base at J, with 15 bases in the middle. The CDR3 is 15 residues long. The DNA of the CDR3 is TGTGCCAGCAGCCTAACCCCTGACACGAACACTGAAGCTTTCTTT. Translated: CASSLTPDTNTEAFF.

To note about this clonotype: Its ends do not fully match the called genes, so a read error is possible. The rearrangement uses TRBV29-1 and TRBJ1-1, with D unclear. The germline V gene encodes CDR1 SQVTM and CDR2 ANQGSEA. This CDR3 region has 14 residues. In nucleotides, the CDR3 is TGCAGCGTTCTCCAAACACTTAAAAAAAGTGAAGCTTACTTT. Translation gives CSVLQTLKKSEAYF.

The J gene is TRBJ2-2, the V gene TRBV2; D uncertain. Germline-derived CDR1 and CDR2 are SNHLY and FYNNEI. This CDR3 spans 12 amino acids. The germline V and J ends were trimmed by 6 bases and 9 bases, with 11 bases remaining between them. Here the CDR3 reads CASRAADRELFF. In DNA form, the CDR3 reads TGTGCCAGCAGGGCCGCCGACAGGGAGCTGTTTTTT.

The chain links TRBV15 to TRBJ2-7; a possible D gene is TRBD1 (6 bases). The CDR3 spans 14 residues. Germline CDR1 and CDR2: LNHNV and YYDKDF (reference sequence). The germline V and J ends were trimmed by 3 bases and 5 bases, with 14 bases remaining between them. The CDR3 sequence is CATSRPAGVHEQYF. The CDR3 DNA is TGTGCCACCAGCAGGCCGGCAGGGGTCCACGAGCAGTACTTC.

This clonotype was detected a few times. The chain combines TRBV19 with TRBJ2-7; 7 bases line up with TRBD1. This CDR3 is built from 14 residues. CDR1 is LNHDA, CDR2 SQIVND, per germline (reference sequence). Trimming took 5 bases from V and 1 from J; bases not matched to a gene: 5. The CDR3 loop reads CASSVWDSSYEQYF. CDR3 bases: TGTGCCAGTAGTGTGTGGGACAGTTCCTACGAGCAGTACTTC.

A note on this clonotype: Just one base apart from a much larger clone, this may be a read error. It is likely a read error, because the conserved phenylalanine at the end of the CDR3 is missing. This chain joins TRBV4-3 and TRBJ2-5; 7 bases are a match to TRBD1. Germline lookup yields CDR1 LGHNA and CDR2 YSLEER. There are 16 residues in the CDR3. Losses at the gene ends were 0 bases for V and 0 bases for J; bases not matched to a gene: 4. The CDR3 protein is CASSQDRGGYQETQYL. The CDR3 bases are TGCGCCAGCAGCCAAGATAGAGGGGGCTACCAAGAGACCCAGTACCTC.

This clonotype appeared many times. The CDR3 sequence: CASSSQRAGMDEKLFF. CDR3 coding DNA: TGTGCCAGCAGCTCCCAGCGGGCAGGAATGGATGAAAAACTGTTTTTT. The chain combines TRBV7-9 with TRBJ1-4; no clear D. The germline gives CDR1 SEHNR, CDR2 FQNEAQ (reference sequence). The CDR3 runs 16 residues. V was trimmed by 4 bases and J by 6 bases, leaving 18 bases between them.

There are many counts of this clonotype. This chain uses TRBV13 with TRBJ2-5; 8 positions match TRBD1. Germline V gene sequence: CDR1 PRHDT, CDR2 FYEKMQ (reference sequence). V shed 5 bases, J shed 5 bases, and the junction held 4 bases outside the gene matches. The CDR3 runs to 13 residues. The CDR3 coding sequence is TGTGCCAGCAGCGGACAGGGTTCCGAGACCCAGTACTTC. Amino acid sequence: CASSGQGSETQYF. The full variable domain, in which reference TRBV13 and TRBJ2-5 provide the parts outside the CDR3, is AAGVIQSPRHLIKEKRETATLKCYPIPRHDTVYWYQQGPGQDPQFLISFYEKMQSDKGSIPDRFSAQQFSDYHSELNMSSLELGDSALYFCASSGQGSETQYFGPGTRLLVL.

This clonotype was picked up many times. This rearrangement joins TRBV7-8 to TRBJ1-2; D might be TRBD1 (5 bases). CDR1 and CDR2 (germline): SGHVS, FQNEAQ. The CDR3 has 14 amino acids. Trimming left V 3 bases short and J 3 bases short, with 11 bases between. The CDR3 coding sequence is TGTGCCAGCAGCTTCGAGACAGCAGACTATGGCTACACCTTC. Translated, it gives CASSFETADYGYTF. Combining the CDR3 with reference TRBV7-8 and TRBJ1-2 gives the whole variable domain GAGVSQSPRYKVAKRGQDVALRCDPISGHVSLFWYQQALGQGPEFLTYFQNEAQLDKSGLPSDRFFAERPEGSVSTLKIQRTQQEDSAVYLCASSFETADYGYTFGSGTRLTVV.

This clonotype came up a few times. The rearrangement joins TRBV28 to TRBJ1-1, with D hard to call. The CDR3 runs 12 residues. CDR1 is MDHEN and CDR2 is SYDVKM in the germline V gene. V dropped 5 bases and J dropped 7 bases, with 11 bases sitting between them. This chain's CDR3 is CASSGLQREAFF. In DNA, the CDR3 is TGTGCCAGCAGTGGTCTTCAGCGTGAAGCTTTCTTT.

In its sample, this clonotype was seen a few times. The chain has TRBV27 and TRBJ1-5; D gene unclear. The V gene's germline CDR1 is MNHEY and CDR2 SMNVEV (reference sequence). The CDR3 sequence is 15 residues long. The V gene lost 6 bases and the J gene lost 0 bases, with 12 bases spanning the gap. The CDR3 region has the DNA TGTGCCAGCAGGCCGGCCGGCTATAGCAATCAGCCCCAGCATTTT. This codes for CASRPAGYSNQPQHF.

Comments on this clonotype: A read error may be the cause here, since a much bigger clone is one base away. The chain recombines TRBV2 with TRBJ1-4, with unresolved D. From germline, CDR1 is SNHLY and CDR2 FYNNEI. V was pared by 8 bases and J by 8 bases, with 18 bases between. The CDR3 runs to 14 residues. Here the CDR3 reads CASRLLMVGEKLFF. In DNA, the CDR3 is TGTGCCAGCCGATTACTCATGGTTGGCGAAAAACTGTTTTTT.

This clonotype was seen many times. This sequence joins TRBV19 and TRBJ2-6; weak D call: TRBD2 (5 bases). Trimming removed 7 bases from V and 6 bases from J, with 22 bases in between. CDR1 and CDR2 from the germline V gene are LNHDA and SQIVND (reference sequence). The CDR3 is made up of 17 amino acids. This CDR3 is CASTWRATLQEANVLTF. The DNA of the CDR3 is TGTGCCAGTACCTGGCGGGCCACGCTCCAAGAGGCCAACGTCCTGACTTTC.

This clonotype was detected many times. The chain uses TRBV7-3 and TRBJ2-2; D is unresolved. Germline lookup yields CDR1 SGHTA and CDR2 FQGTGA. This CDR3 is built from 14 residues. V was clipped by 3 bases and J by 0 bases, with 5 bases between them. This CDR3 is CASSFVANTGELFF. In DNA, the CDR3 is TGTGCCAGCAGCTTTGTCGCGAACACCGGGGAGCTGTTTTTT.

The gene calls are TRBV5-4 and TRBJ2-5; 7 positions agree with TRBD2. Trimming removed 3 bases from V and 4 bases from J; junction bases left unmatched: 3. The CDR3 contains 13 residues. Germline CDR1 and CDR2: SGHNT and YYREEE (reference sequence). The CDR3 is CASSSASGETQYF. For the CDR3, the DNA is TGTGCCAGCAGCTCGGCTAGCGGAGAGACCCAGTACTTC.

In this sample, this clonotype turned up many times. This rearrangement joins TRBV7-2 to TRBJ1-5, with D perhaps matching TRBD1 (6 bases). Germline CDR1 SGHTA, CDR2 FQGNSA. CDR3 size: 15 residues. Between the trimmed V and J ends, which lost 1 base and 4 bases, there was a span of 11 bases. The CDR3 DNA reads TGTGCCAGCAGCTTAGGACAGGCCCTAAATCAGCCCCAGCATTTT. It yields the protein CASSLGQALNQPQHF.

The V and J genes are TRBV12-3 or TRBV12-4 and TRBJ2-5, with D possibly matching TRBD2 (6 bases). V gave up 3 bases and J gave up 5 bases, with 13 bases separating them. The CDR3 has 14 amino acids. Written as DNA, the CDR3 is TGTGCCAGCAGTTTTTTTGTGGGGAGGGAGACCCAGTACTTC. This encodes CASSFFVGRETQYF.

The sample holds many counts of this clonotype. This chain uses TRBV10-3 with TRBJ2-5; a possible D gene is TRBD2 (6 bases). The CDR3 length is 15 residues. Germline V gene sequence: CDR1 ENHRY, CDR2 SYGVKD. The V end was cut by 2 bases, the J end by 2 bases, with 12 bases between. DNA for the CDR3: TGTGCCATCAGTGAGCGGGCTAGCGCTCAAGAGACCCAGTACTTC. Its protein is CAISERASAQETQYF.

This clonotype was seen only a few times. This chain joins TRBV20-1 and TRBJ1-2; no firm D call. Germline assignment: CDR1 DFQATT and CDR2 SNEGSKA (reference sequence). This CDR3 region has 12 residues. V was clipped by 3 bases and J by 6 bases, with 11 bases between them. The CDR3 nucleotides are TGCAGTGCTAGTCAGGCACAAAATGGCTACACCTTC. This translates into CSASQAQNGYTF.

This clonotype was detected many times. This chain links TRBV10-2 with TRBJ2-5; TRBD1 aligns across 7 bases. V shed 6 bases and J 2 bases; nucleotides not matched to a gene: 9. The germline V gene encodes CDR1 WSHSY and CDR2 SAAADI. The CDR3 length is 15 residues. CDR3 sequence: CASSELLGQQETQYF. The CDR3 nucleotides read TGCGCCAGCAGCGAACTACTGGGACAGCAAGAGACCCAGTACTTC.